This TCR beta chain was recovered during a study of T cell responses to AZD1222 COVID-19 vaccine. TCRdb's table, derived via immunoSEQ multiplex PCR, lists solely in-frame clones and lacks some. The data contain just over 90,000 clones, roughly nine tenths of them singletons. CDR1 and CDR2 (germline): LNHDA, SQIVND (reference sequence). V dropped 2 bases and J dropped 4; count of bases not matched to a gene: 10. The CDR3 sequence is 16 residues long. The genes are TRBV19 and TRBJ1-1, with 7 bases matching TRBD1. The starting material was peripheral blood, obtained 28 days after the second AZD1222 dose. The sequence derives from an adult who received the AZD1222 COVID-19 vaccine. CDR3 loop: CASSIYAGAGGTEAFF. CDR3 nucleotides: TGTGCCAGTAGTATATATGCGGGGGCAGGGGGCACTGAAGCTTTCTTT.